The 5 T cell receptor beta chains in this list originate from one sample, sequenced in a study of blood T cell repertoires in COVID-19. This table comes from immunoSEQ multiplex PCR, and its TCRdb copy is limited to in-frame clones, with some not included. This table holds about 260,000 clones, about 80% found once. The source material was peripheral blood. The receptors were sampled from a woman between 50 and 59 years old who had recovered from COVID-19.

The chain carries TRBV7-2 and TRBJ2-7; tentative D call: TRBD2 (6 bases). Per germline, CDR1 SGHTA and CDR2 FQGNSA. The CDR3 contains 15 residues. Deletions cut 3 bases from V and 5 bases from J, with 17 bases between. For the CDR3, the DNA is TGTGCCAGCAGCTTTACCACGGGGGAACTGGACGAGCAGTACTTC. Translating gives CASSFTTGELDEQYF.

The V and J genes are TRBV7-9 and TRBJ2-1; 9 bases agree with TRBD2. The CDR3 runs to 14 residues. The V and J ends lost 5 bases and 7 bases, in that order; junction bases with no gene match: 6. Germline values: CDR1 SEHNR, CDR2 FQNEAQ (reference sequence). The CDR3 coding sequence is TGTGCCAGCAGCCCGCGGGGGGGCGCGAATGAGCAGTTCTTC. It yields the protein CASSPRGGANEQFF.

The V call is TRBV19, the J call TRBJ2-1; perhaps TRBD2 as D (6 bases). The V gene's germline CDR1 is LNHDA and CDR2 SQIVND (reference sequence). The CDR3 sequence is 16 residues long. V lost 4 bases to trimming and J lost 6 bases, with 19 bases between them. The CDR3 reads CASSTSAGSTRNEQFF. The CDR3 DNA sequence: TGTGCCAGTAGTACTTCAGCGGGCTCCACCCGCAATGAGCAGTTCTTC.

In DNA, the CDR3 is TGTGCCAGCAGCCACCCACCCGGGGGAATAAACATTCAGTACTTC. This sequence encodes CASSHPPGGINIQYF. V usage is TRBV5-5 and J usage is TRBJ2-4, with D possibly TRBD2 on 6 matching bases. Germline CDR1 reads SGHKS; CDR2 reads YYEKEE (reference sequence). The CDR3 length is 15 residues. The V and J ends lost 4 bases and 6 bases respectively, with 17 bases between them. The full variable domain, with the rest looked up from reference TRBV5-5 and TRBJ2-4, is DAGVTQSPTHLIKTRGQQVTLRCSPISGHKSVSWYQQVLGQGPQFIFQYYEKEERGRGNFPDRFSARQFPNYSSELNVNALLLGDSALYLCASSHPPGGINIQYFGAGTRLSVL.

The chain couples TRBV18 to TRBJ2-1; D uncertain. CDR3 size: 16 residues. The V end lost 4 bases, the J end lost 2 bases, and 15 bases lay between the germline ends. Germline loops: CDR1 KGHSH, CDR2 LQKENI. The CDR3 DNA is TGTGCCAGCTCACAACAAGACCCCGCGGCCTACAATGAGCAGTTCTTC. This encodes CASSQQDPAAYNEQFF.